This TCR beta chain was obtained from a study of radiation and T cells in renal cell carcinoma. CDR3 size: 13 residues. Trimming removed 6 bases at V and 1 base at J, with 9 bases between. CDR1 and CDR2 (germline): LNHDA, SQIVND (reference sequence). Time point defined: blood 4 weeks post-SBRT, at nephrectomy. Stated treatment: 15 Gy SBRT to primary tumor, nephrectomy 4 weeks later. Nephrectomy followed 15 Gy stereotactic body radiation by 4 weeks. Clear cell pathology was present in this patient's renal cell carcinoma. To note about this clone: Its specificity is unknown.

Sequencing was performed with immunoSEQ multiplex PCR; in TCRdb, only in-frame clones are kept and a portion is missing. This sample has approximately 170,000 clones, with less than 90% found just once. General observations from the study: Without pretreatment biopsies, baseline tumor clonotype presence was undetermined. Top tumor clonotypes rose in blood 2 weeks post-radiation, then contracted.

The input for sequencing was blood, taken from a patient whose treatment included radiotherapy and nephrectomy. This TCR came from a woman between 50 and 59 years old with renal cell carcinoma. This chain connects TRBV19 to TRBJ1-2; D uncertain. The CDR3 sequence is CASREIINYGYTF. The CDR3 bases are TGTGCCAGTAGAGAGATTATTAACTATGGCTACACCTTC.